These 9 T cell receptor beta chains came from one sample sequenced in a study of shared clonotypes between healthy human individuals. The method was immunoSEQ multiplex PCR; TCRdb's version includes in-frame clones alone and lacks a portion of them. The data hold 850,000 to 1,100,000 clones, with approximately 75% observed a single time. The sequenced sample consisted of memory CD4+ T cells from PBMCs. As for subset: CD45RA-negative fraction. The receptor source for this set is a man younger than 35 in good health. Some clones in this sample may be carry-over from other donors' samples.

The chain combines TRBV6-1 with TRBJ2-7, with 10 bases identical to TRBD2. CDR1 is MNHNS, CDR2 SASEGT, per germline. Unmatched junction bases numbered 8, after V lost 11 bases and J lost 4 bases. This CDR3 has 13 amino acids. CDR3 region: CASRSAGGYEQYF. In DNA, the CDR3 is TGTGCCTCCAGATCAGCGGGAGGGTACGAGCAGTACTTC.

The rearrangement links TRBV28 to TRBJ1-2; unclear D gene. V dropped 5 bases and J dropped 4 bases, with 11 bases sitting between them. The CDR3 has 13 amino acids. Germline CDR1 is MDHEN and CDR2 is SYDVKM. For the CDR3, the DNA is TGTGCCAGCAGTCGTCCCCCCGGCTATGGCTACACCTTC. Amino acids: CASSRPPGYGYTF.

This clone was recorded once. At one end, the junction sequence differs from germline, possibly due to a read error. Other DNA sequences in the sample encode the same CDR3. The rearrangement links TRBV11-2 to TRBJ2-7; 8 positions match TRBD2. The CDR3 is 15 residues long. Germline V gene sequence: CDR1 SGHAT, CDR2 FQNNGV. CDR3 in DNA: TGTGCCGGCAGCCTAGCCGTAGCGGGGATCTACGAGCAGTACTTC. Protein product: CAGSLAVAGIYEQYF.

V is TRBV6-1 and J is TRBJ2-1; unclear D gene. Deletions cut 0 bases from V and 6 bases from J, with 9 bases between. Germline CDR1 and CDR2: MNHNS and SASEGT. CDR3 length equals 14 residues. Here the CDR3 DNA reads TGTGCCAGCAGTGAAGCGGTAGCTTCCAATGAGCAGTTCTTC. It yields the protein CASSEAVASNEQFF.

Only one count was recorded for this clone. The chain has TRBV6-6 and TRBJ1-5; perhaps TRBD1 as D (5 bases). CDR3 length: 13 residues. Trimming removed 4 bases at V and 4 bases at J, with 8 bases between. From germline, CDR1 is MNHNY and CDR2 SVGAGI (reference sequence). Here the CDR3 reads CASSWGWNQPQHF. CDR3 nucleotides: TGTGCCAGCAGTTGGGGGTGGAATCAGCCCCAGCATTTT.

This clone was picked up a small number of times. The chain recombines TRBV5-8 with TRBJ2-1; 7 nucleotides match TRBD2. Trimming at V came to 0 bases and at J to 7 bases, leaving 10 bases not matched to a gene. There are 16 residues in the CDR3. Germline CDR1 reads SGHTS; CDR2 reads YDEGEE. The CDR3 sequence: CASSLADDGRKNEQFF. The CDR3 DNA reads as TGTGCCAGCAGCTTGGCGGATGACGGGAGGAAAAATGAGCAGTTCTTC.

The chain links TRBV18 to TRBJ1-5; the D gene is possibly TRBD1 (5 bases). The CDR3 is made up of 15 amino acids. Germline values: CDR1 KGHSH, CDR2 LQKENI. V was pared by 8 bases and J by 3 bases, with 17 bases between. The DNA of the CDR3 is TGTGCCAGCACAAAGTCCCAGGGCCCCAATCAGCCCCAGCATTTT. This gives the protein CASTKSQGPNQPQHF.

This clone occurred a few times. The chain joins TRBV6-5 to TRBJ1-5; no clear D gene. Germline CDR1 reads MNHEY; CDR2 reads SVGAGI. The ends were cut back, 5 bases at V and 0 bases at J, with 5 bases in the middle. The CDR3 is 13 amino acids. CDR3 in DNA: TGTGCCAGCAGTGAAGTTAGCAATCAGCCCCAGCATTTT. This codes for CASSEVSNQPQHF.

The chain uses TRBV29-1 and TRBJ1-4; TRBD1 is a possible D gene (5 bases). The CDR3 totals 12 residues. CDR1 is SQVTM and CDR2 is ANQGSEA in the germline V gene. V shed 3 bases and J shed 8 bases, with 10 bases lying between them. CDR3: CSVEGQAEKLFF. In nucleotides, the CDR3 is TGCAGCGTTGAGGGGCAAGCCGAAAAACTGTTTTTT.